The rows below give T cell receptor beta chains drawn from one sample of a study of beta chain features in type 1 diabetes. Measured with immunoSEQ multiplex PCR; TCRdb has only the in-frame clones, and not every one. This sample carries about 650,000 clones, approximately 13% of them seen once, and the ten largest clones take more than 0.095%. Sequenced: naive CD4+ T cells from blood. The receptors stem from a man aged 30 to 39 with type 1 diabetes. The CDR3 runs from the conserved cysteine through the conserved F or W. Fields, in order: D gene, CDR3 length, clone size, V gene, J gene, CDR3 DNA, CDR3 protein. The D gene is left open where the match is weak. Some rows have no size entry. The others give once, few or many, or a class for an expanded clone.

TRBD1,14,-,TRBV19,TRBJ1-2,TGTGCCACCGATCGGCATCAGGGGGCAGGTGGCTACACCTTC,CATDRHQGAGGYTF
TRBD1,18,-,TRBV30,TRBJ2-6,TGTGCCTGGTCGGTGCTGGGACAGTCGTTTGGTGGGGCCAACGCCCTGACTTTC,CAWSVLGQSFGGANALTF
-,14,few,TRBV4-3,TRBJ2-3,TGCGCCAGCAGCCAAGATTCAGTCTCAGATACGCAGTATTTT,CASSQDSVSDTQYF
-,14,-,TRBV11-3,TRBJ2-1,TGTGCCAGCAGCTTAGGACAGAGATACAATGAGCAGTTCTTC,CASSLGQRYNEQFF
-,15,-,TRBV9,TRBJ2-5,TGTGCCAGCAGCGTAGCTCCAGTTATCCAAGAGACCCAGTACTTC,CASSVAPVIQETQYF
TRBD1,14,few,TRBV6-6,TRBJ1-2,TGTGCCAGCAGTTACGCGGGACAGGGGTATGGCTACACCTTC,CASSYAGQGYGYTF
-,15,few,TRBV2,TRBJ1-2,TGTGCCAGCAGTGAAGCGGACAGCGAACTCTATGGCTACACCTTC,CASSEADSELYGYTF
TRBD1,16,-,TRBV18,TRBJ1-1,TGTGCCAGCTCTCCCCAAGGGGGCCCTTTTGGAACTGAAGCTTTCTTT,CASSPQGGPFGTEAFF
-,17,-,TRBV4-3,TRBJ1-5,TGCGCCAGCAGCCAAGATCGGATCAGGGGAGGCAATCAGCCCCAGCATTTT,CASSQDRIRGGNQPQHF
TRBD1,15,-,TRBV6-5,TRBJ2-1,TGTGCCAGCAGTTACTCCGGGACAGGGGGCTATGAGCAGTTCTTC,CASSYSGTGGYEQFF
TRBD2,18,few,TRBV9,TRBJ2-3,TGTGCCAGCAGCGCCGGGACTAGCGGGGGGCTTAGCACAGATACGCAGTATTTT,CASSAGTSGGLSTDTQYF
-,15,-,TRBV7-3,TRBJ2-3,TGTGCCAGCAGCTTAGGAGGAATGGGCACAGATACGCAGTATTTT,CASSLGGMGTDTQYF
TRBD2,21,-,TRBV4-3,TRBJ2-1,TGCGCCAGCAGCGTGCGACCGTGGGCTAGCGGGGGAACGAGCTCCTACAATGAGCAGTTCTTC,CASSVRPWASGGTSSYNEQFF
-,15,few,TRBV14,TRBJ2-5,TGTGCCAGCAGCCAAGAAACAGTCAGGTCGGAGACCCAGTACTTC,CASSQETVRSETQYF
TRBD1,14,few,TRBV10-3,TRBJ1-1,TGTGCCATCAGACTGGACAGGCAATACACTGAAGCTTTCTTT,CAIRLDRQYTEAFF
-,16,-,TRBV5-1,TRBJ2-5,TGCGCCAGCAGCTTGCCATCGGGGGCCGCTGGAGAGACCCAGTACTTC,CASSLPSGAAGETQYF
TRBD1,16,few,TRBV29-1,TRBJ1-4,TGCAGCGTTTTACTATTCGGGACAGCAACTAATGAAAAACTGTTTTTT,CSVLLFGTATNEKLFF